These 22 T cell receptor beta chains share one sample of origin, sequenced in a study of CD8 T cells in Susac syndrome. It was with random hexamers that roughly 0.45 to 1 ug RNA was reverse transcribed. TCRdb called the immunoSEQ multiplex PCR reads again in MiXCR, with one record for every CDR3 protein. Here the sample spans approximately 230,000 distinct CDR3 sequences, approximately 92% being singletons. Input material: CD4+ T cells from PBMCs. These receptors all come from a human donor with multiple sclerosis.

This CDR3 is CASRSGTAQETQYF. CDR3 coding DNA: TGTGCCAGCAGATCCGGGACTGCTCAAGAGACCCAGTACTTC. V is TRBV7-9 and J is TRBJ2-5; weak D call: TRBD2 (6 bases). Germline CDR1 reads SEHNR; CDR2 reads FQNEAQ (reference sequence). The CDR3 is made up of 14 amino acids. V was pared by 6 bases and J by 2 bases, with 13 bases between.

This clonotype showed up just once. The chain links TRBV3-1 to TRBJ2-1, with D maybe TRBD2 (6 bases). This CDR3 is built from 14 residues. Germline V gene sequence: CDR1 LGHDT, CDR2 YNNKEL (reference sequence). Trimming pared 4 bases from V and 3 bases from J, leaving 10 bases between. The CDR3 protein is CASSPAGYYNEQFF. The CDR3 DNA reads TGTGCCAGCAGCCCAGCGGGCTACTACAATGAGCAGTTCTTC.

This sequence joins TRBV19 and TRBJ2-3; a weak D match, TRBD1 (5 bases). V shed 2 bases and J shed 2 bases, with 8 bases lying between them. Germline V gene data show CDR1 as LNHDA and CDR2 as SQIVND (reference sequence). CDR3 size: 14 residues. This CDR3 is CASSIQGLTDTQYF. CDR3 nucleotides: TGTGCCAGTAGTATACAGGGCCTCACAGATACGCAGTATTTT.

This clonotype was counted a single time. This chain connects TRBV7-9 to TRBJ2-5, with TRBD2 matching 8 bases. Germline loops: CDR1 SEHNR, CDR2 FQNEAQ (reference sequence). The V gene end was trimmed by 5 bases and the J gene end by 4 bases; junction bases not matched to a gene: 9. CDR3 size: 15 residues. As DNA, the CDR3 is TGTGCCAGCAGCCTCTCAGCGGGGGCGGCAGAGACCCAGTACTTC. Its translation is CASSLSAGAAETQYF. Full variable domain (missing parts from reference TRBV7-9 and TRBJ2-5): DTGVSQNPRHKITKRGQNVTFRCDPISEHNRLYWYRQTLGQGPEFLTYFQNEAQLEKSRLLSDRFSAERPKGSFSTLEIQRTEQGDSAMYLCASSLSAGAAETQYFGPGTRLLVL.

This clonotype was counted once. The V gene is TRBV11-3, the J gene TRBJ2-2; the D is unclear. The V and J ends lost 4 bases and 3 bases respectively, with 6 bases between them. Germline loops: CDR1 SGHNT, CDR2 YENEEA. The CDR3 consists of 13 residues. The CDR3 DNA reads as TGTGCCAGCAGCTCGTTCGACACCGGGGAGCTGTTTTTT. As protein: CASSSFDTGELFF.

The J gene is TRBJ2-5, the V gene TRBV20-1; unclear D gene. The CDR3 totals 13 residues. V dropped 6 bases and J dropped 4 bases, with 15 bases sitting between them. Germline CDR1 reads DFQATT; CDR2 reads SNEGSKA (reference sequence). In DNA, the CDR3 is TGCAGTGCCCCCGTCCGCCAGTTAGAGACCCAGTACTTC. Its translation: CSAPVRQLETQYF.

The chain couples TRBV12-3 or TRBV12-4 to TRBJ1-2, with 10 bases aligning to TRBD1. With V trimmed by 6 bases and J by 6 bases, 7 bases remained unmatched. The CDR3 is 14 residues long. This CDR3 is CASSDRGRGNGYTF. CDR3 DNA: TGTGCCAGCAGCGACAGGGGGCGAGGAAATGGCTACACCTTC.

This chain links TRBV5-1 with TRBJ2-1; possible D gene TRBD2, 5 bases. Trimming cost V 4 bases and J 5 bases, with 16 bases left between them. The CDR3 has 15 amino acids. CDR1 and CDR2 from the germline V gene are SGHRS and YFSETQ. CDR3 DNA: TGCGCCAGCAGCCCTGTTGGACTTCCCCACAATGAGCAGTTCTTC. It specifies CASSPVGLPHNEQFF.

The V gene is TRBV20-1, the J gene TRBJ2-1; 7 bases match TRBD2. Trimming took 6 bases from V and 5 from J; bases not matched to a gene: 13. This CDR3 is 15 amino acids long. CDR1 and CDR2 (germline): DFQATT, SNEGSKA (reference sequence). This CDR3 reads CSATSASSGNNEQFF. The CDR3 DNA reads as TGCAGTGCGACCTCCGCTTCGAGCGGGAACAATGAGCAGTTCTTC.

CDR3 loop: CASSFPGQGGTQYF. The CDR3, as DNA: TGTGCCAGCAGCTTTCCGGGACAGGGCGGGACCCAGTACTTC. The chain combines TRBV7-9 with TRBJ2-5; 9 bases match TRBD1. The CDR3 has 14 amino acids. Trimming removed 3 bases from V and 7 bases from J; junction bases left unmatched: 6. Germline CDR1 reads SEHNR; CDR2 reads FQNEAQ (reference sequence).

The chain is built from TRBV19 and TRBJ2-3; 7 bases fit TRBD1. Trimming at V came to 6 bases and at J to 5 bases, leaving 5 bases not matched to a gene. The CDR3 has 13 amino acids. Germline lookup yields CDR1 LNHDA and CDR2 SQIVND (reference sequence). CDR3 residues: CASSTDREDTQYF. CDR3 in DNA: TGTGCCAGTAGCACAGACAGGGAAGATACGCAGTATTTT.

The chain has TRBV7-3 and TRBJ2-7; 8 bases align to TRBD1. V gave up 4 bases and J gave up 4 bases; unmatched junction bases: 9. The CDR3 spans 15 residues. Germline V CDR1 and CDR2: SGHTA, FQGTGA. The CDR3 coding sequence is TGTGCCAGCAGCTCCGCAGGGGGCGTTTCGTACGAGCAGTACTTC. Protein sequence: CASSSAGGVSYEQYF.

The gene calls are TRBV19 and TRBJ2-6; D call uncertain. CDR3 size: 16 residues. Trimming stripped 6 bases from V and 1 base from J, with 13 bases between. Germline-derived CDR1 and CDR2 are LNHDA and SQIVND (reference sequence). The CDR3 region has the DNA TGTGCCAGTAGACCCCCTGGTGAATCTGGGGCCAACGTCCTGACTTTC. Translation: CASRPPGESGANVLTF.

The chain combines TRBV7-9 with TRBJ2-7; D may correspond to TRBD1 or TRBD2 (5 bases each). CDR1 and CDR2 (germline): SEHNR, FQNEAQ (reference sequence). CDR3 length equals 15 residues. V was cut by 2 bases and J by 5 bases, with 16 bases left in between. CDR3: CASSLRGQVLDEQYF. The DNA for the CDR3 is TGTGCCAGCAGCTTACGGGGCCAGGTTCTCGACGAGCAGTACTTC.

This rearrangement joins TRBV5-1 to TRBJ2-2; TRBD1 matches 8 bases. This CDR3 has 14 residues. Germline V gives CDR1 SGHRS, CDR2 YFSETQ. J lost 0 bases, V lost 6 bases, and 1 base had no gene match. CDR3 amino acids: CASIQGANTGELFF. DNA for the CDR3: TGCGCCAGCATACAGGGGGCGAACACCGGGGAGCTGTTTTTT.

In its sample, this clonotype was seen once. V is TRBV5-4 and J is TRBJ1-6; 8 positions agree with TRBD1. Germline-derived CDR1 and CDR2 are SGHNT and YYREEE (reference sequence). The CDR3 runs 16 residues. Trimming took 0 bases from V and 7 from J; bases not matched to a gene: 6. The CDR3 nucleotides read TGTGCCAGCAGCTTGGCCGGGACAGGCCGAAATTCACCCCTCCACTTT. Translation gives CASSLAGTGRNSPLHF.

CDR3 amino acids: CAWSGQDNTEAFF. The CDR3, as DNA: TGTGCCTGGAGTGGACAGGACAACACTGAAGCTTTCTTT. This chain joins TRBV30 and TRBJ1-1, with a possible D match to TRBD1 (6 bases). Germline-derived CDR1 and CDR2 are GTSNPN and SVGIG (reference sequence). The V end lost 1 base, the J end lost 2 bases, and 8 bases lay between the germline ends. This CDR3 has 13 amino acids.

The CDR3 DNA is TGTGCCTGGAGGTCCGGGACCCGCTCTGGAAACACCATATATTTT. This sequence encodes CAWRSGTRSGNTIYF. The V gene is TRBV30, the J gene TRBJ1-3; TRBD1 might be the D (5 bases). The CDR3 sequence is 15 residues long. The V end lost 3 bases, the J end lost 0 bases, and 12 bases lay between the germline ends. The germline V gene has CDR1 GTSNPN and CDR2 SVGIG (reference sequence).

CDR3: CASSQEVRVGQYF. The CDR3 DNA reads as TGTGCCAGCAGCCAAGAAGTTCGGGTGGGGCAGTATTTT. The V gene is TRBV14, the J gene TRBJ2-3; no clear D. CDR3 length equals 13 residues. Trimming pared 0 bases from V and 11 bases from J, leaving 12 bases between. The germline V gene has CDR1 SGHDN and CDR2 FVKESK.

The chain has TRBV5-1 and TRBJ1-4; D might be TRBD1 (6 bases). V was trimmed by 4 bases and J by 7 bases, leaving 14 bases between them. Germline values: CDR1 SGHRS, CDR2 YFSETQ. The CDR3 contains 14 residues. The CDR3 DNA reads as TGCGCCAGCAGCCGAACAGGGCCTCCTGAAAAACTGTTTTTT. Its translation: CASSRTGPPEKLFF.

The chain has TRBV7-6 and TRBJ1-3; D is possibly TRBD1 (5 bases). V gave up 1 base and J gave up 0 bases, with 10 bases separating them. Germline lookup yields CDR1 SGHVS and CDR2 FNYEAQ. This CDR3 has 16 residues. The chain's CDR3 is CASSLDWDASGNTIYF. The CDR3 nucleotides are TGTGCCAGCAGCTTAGATTGGGACGCCTCTGGAAACACCATATATTTT.

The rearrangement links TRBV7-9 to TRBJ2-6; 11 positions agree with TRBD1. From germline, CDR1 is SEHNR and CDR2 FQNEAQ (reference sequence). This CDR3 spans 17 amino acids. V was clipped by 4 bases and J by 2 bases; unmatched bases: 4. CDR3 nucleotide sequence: TGTGCCAGCAGCTCCGGGACAGGGGGTACTGGGGCCAACGTCCTGACTTTC. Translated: CASSSGTGGTGANVLTF.